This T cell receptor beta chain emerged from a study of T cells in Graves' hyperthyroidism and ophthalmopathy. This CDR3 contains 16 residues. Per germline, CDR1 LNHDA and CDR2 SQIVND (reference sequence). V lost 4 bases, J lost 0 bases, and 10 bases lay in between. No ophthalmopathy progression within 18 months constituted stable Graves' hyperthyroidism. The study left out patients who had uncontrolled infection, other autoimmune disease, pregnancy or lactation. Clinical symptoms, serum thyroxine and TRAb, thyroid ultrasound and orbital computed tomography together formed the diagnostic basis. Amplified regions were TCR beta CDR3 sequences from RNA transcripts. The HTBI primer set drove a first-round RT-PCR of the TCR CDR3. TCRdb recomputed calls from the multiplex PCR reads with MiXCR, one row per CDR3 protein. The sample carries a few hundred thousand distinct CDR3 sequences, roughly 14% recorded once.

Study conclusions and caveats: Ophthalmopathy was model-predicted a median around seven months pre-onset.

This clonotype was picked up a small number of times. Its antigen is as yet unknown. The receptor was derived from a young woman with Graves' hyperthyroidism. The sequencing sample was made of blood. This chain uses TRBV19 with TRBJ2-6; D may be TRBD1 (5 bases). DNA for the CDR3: TGTGCCAGTAGTACCCCGACAGTCTCTGGGGCCAACGTCCTGACTTTC. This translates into CASSTPTVSGANVLTF.